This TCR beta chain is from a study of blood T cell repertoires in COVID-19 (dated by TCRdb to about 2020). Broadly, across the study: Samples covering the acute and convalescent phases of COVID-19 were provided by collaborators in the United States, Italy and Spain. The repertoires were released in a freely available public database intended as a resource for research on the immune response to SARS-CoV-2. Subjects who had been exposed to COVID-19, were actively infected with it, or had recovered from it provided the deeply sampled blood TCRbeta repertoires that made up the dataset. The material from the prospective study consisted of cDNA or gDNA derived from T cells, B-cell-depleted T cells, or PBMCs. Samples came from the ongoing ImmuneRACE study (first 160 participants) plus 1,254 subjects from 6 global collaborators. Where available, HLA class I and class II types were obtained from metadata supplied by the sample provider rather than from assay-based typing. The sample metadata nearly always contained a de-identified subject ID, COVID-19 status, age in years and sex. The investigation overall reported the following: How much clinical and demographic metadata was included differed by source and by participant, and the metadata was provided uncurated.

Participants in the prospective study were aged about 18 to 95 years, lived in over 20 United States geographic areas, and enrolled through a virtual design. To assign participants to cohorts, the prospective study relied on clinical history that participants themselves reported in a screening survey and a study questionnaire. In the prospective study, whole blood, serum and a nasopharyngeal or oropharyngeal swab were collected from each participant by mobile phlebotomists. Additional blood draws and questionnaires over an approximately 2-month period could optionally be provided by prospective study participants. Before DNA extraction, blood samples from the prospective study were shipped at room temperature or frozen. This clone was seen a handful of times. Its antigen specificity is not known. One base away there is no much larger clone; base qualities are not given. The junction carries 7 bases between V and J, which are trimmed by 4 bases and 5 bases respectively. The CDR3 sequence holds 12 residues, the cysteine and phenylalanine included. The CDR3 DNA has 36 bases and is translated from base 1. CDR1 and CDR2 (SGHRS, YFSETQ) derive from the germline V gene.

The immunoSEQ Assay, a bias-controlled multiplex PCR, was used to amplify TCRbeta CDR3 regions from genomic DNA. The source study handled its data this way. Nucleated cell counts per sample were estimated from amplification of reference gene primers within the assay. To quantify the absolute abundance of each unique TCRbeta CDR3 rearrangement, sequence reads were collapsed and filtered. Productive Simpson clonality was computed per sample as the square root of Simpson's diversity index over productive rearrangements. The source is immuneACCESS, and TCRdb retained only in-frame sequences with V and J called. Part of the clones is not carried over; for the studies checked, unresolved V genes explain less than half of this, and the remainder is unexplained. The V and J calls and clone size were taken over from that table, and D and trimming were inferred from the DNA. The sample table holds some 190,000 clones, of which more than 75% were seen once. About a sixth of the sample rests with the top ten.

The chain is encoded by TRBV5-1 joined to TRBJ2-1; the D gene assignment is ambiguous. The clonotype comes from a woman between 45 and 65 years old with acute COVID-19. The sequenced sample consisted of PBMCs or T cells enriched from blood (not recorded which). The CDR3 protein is CASSDTNNEQFF. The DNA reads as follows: TGCGCCAGCAGCGACACCAACAATGAGCAGTTCTTC.